Below are 10 T cell receptor beta chains sequenced from a single sample in a study of control samples from healthy donors and cancer patients. The repertoire was sequenced with immunoSEQ multiplex PCR; TCRdb's copy has only in-frame clones and lacks some. This table has 90,000 to 100,000 clones, about 80% appearing once. Input material: blood. The receptor source for this set is a woman in her thirties in good health.

V and J are TRBV30 and TRBJ1-2; 8 bases are shared with TRBD1. CDR1 is GTSNPN, CDR2 SVGIG, per germline (reference sequence). Germline trimming cut 2 bases from V and 4 bases from J; bases unmatched to any gene: 3. This CDR3 has 13 residues. The CDR3 DNA is TGTGCCTGGAGTCCAGGACAGGGCTATGGCTACACCTTC. Its translation is CAWSPGQGYGYTF.

The V gene is TRBV19, the J gene TRBJ1-1; D gene ambiguous. V was pared by 4 bases and J by 5 bases, with 14 bases between. Per germline, CDR1 LNHDA and CDR2 SQIVND (reference sequence). CDR3 length equals 14 residues. CDR3 amino acids: CASSTSTLRTEAFF. For the CDR3, the DNA is TGTGCCAGTAGTACCAGTACTCTAAGGACTGAAGCTTTCTTT.

V gene TRBV30 combines with J gene TRBJ1-6; D call uncertain. This CDR3 spans 13 amino acids. CDR1 and CDR2 from the germline V gene are GTSNPN and SVGIG (reference sequence). With 2 bases removed from V and 10 bases from J, the gap between germline ends came to 12 bases. CDR3 in DNA: TGTGCCTGGAGTAGAAAGGATCAATCACCCCTCCACTTT. Translation gives CAWSRKDQSPLHF.

This chain links TRBV9 with TRBJ1-1; the match to TRBD1 covers 7 bases. V was clipped by 6 bases and J by 1 base; unmatched bases: 6. CDR3 length: 14 residues. Germline assignment: CDR1 SGDLS and CDR2 YYNGEE. The CDR3 sequence: CASTRDSSNTEAFF. The CDR3, as DNA: TGTGCCAGCACCCGGGACAGCTCGAACACTGAAGCTTTCTTT.

The V call is TRBV24-1, the J call TRBJ1-5, with D hard to call. Germline V gene lookup returns CDR1 KGHDR and CDR2 SFDVKD. With 3 bases removed from V and 1 base from J, the gap between germline ends came to 0 bases. This CDR3 has 12 residues. The CDR3 DNA reads as TGTGCCACCAGTGATAGCAATCAGCCCCAGCATTTT. Translated: CATSDSNQPQHF.

This rearrangement joins TRBV30 to TRBJ2-1; TRBD2 matches 10 bases. Looked up from germline, CDR1 is GTSNPN and CDR2 is SVGIG (reference sequence). V shed 3 bases, J shed 4 bases, and the junction held 6 bases outside the gene matches. The CDR3 sequence is 15 residues long. CDR3 nucleotides: TGTGCCTGGAGGACACTAGCGGGGTTATACAATGAGCAGTTCTTC. Its protein product is CAWRTLAGLYNEQFF.

The chain employs TRBV6-2 or TRBV6-3 and TRBJ1-6; no clear D gene. This CDR3 has 15 amino acids. Trimming pared 2 bases from V and 10 bases from J, leaving 15 bases between. Germline lookup yields CDR1 MNHEY and CDR2 SVGEGT. The chain's CDR3 is CASSYGSGSGSPLHF. DNA for the CDR3: TGTGCCAGCAGTTACGGCTCCGGGAGTGGGTCACCCCTCCACTTT.

This chain links TRBV6-5 with TRBJ1-1; D is perhaps TRBD1 (6 bases). Germline CDR1 is MNHEY and CDR2 is SVGAGI. The CDR3 extends over 13 amino acids. The V end was cut by 10 bases, the J end by 4 bases, with 16 bases between. The CDR3 is CATGAGRSTEAFF. CDR3 nucleotides: TGTGCCACGGGGGCGGGGAGGAGCACTGAAGCTTTCTTT.

The chain carries TRBV6-6 and TRBJ2-7, with TRBD2 identical over 7 bases. After removal of 0 bases from V and 2 bases from J, the junction contained 7 bases not matched to a gene. This CDR3 contains 16 residues. Germline V gene lookup returns CDR1 MNHNY and CDR2 SVGAGI (reference sequence). In DNA, the CDR3 is TGTGCCAGCAGTTACTCCCCGGGGGGAAGGCCCTACGAGCAGTACTTC. Its translation: CASSYSPGGRPYEQYF.

This clone came up a few times. V usage is TRBV4-1 and J usage is TRBJ1-2, with a possible D match to TRBD1 (5 bases). The V gene lost 1 base and the J gene lost 2 bases, with 8 bases spanning the gap. The CDR3 has 14 amino acids. Per germline, CDR1 MGHRA and CDR2 YSYEKL. CDR3 protein: CASSQVGDNYGYTF. CDR3 in DNA: TGCGCCAGCAGCCAAGTAGGGGACAACTATGGCTACACCTTC.